The clone carrying this T cell receptor beta chain was observed a few times. Its target is not known. Combining a sample-barcoded 5' primer with a J-beta primer mix, a second PCR ran for roughly 6 to 12 cycles. Every cDNA molecule carried a tag from a template-switch adaptor bearing 12 random nucleotides. One entry per CDR3 protein, called by TCRdb with MiXCR from the 5' RACE reads. Here the sample spans 700,000 or so distinct CDR3 sequences, 20% to 25% being singletons. The germline V gene encodes CDR1 MGHDK and CDR2 SYGVNS. V was clipped by 3 bases and J by 2 bases; unmatched bases: 6. The CDR3 consists of 15 residues. These data come from a study of blood T cells in healthy people across ages. Study results and limitations: The unsorted PBMCs prevented any conclusive comparison of naive versus antigen-experienced cells.

This TCR came from a man in his 70s in good health. The chain is built from TRBV25-1 and TRBJ1-1, with 7 bases fitting TRBD1. The specimen sequenced was blood. The CDR3 coding sequence is TGTGCCAGCAGTGAGGCAGGGGGAAGCAACACTGAAGCTTTCTTT. Translation: CASSEAGGSNTEAFF.